The 5 T cell receptor beta chains below come from one sample, sequenced in a study of graft-versus-host responses after intestinal transplantation. Generated by immunoSEQ multiplex PCR, the TCRdb table keeps only in-frame clones and is missing some. The sample lists about 97,000 clones; approximately 90% were seen once. Sequencing used PBMCs, obtained approximately 470 days after intestinal transplant. The source is a human patient who received an intestinal transplant, so some T cells may come from the graft donor.

This rearrangement joins TRBV7-9 to TRBJ2-3; 8 positions match TRBD2. CDR1 and CDR2 (germline): SEHNR, FQNEAQ (reference sequence). The CDR3 has 12 amino acids. Germline trimming cut 6 bases from V and 11 bases from J; bases unmatched to any gene: 7. For the CDR3, the DNA is TGTGCCAGCAGTATTGCGGCGGGGGGGCAGTATTTT. The encoded protein is CASSIAAGGQYF.

The rearrangement joins TRBV4-1 to TRBJ2-1, with D maybe TRBD2 (5 bases). The CDR3 is 16 residues long. CDR1 and CDR2 from the germline V gene are MGHRA and YSYEKL. Trimming stripped 4 bases from V and 1 base from J, with 14 bases between. CDR3 DNA: TGCGCCAGCAGCCGCCTCGGGGTCTTGTCCTACAATGAGCAGTTCTTC. Protein sequence: CASSRLGVLSYNEQFF.

V gene TRBV7-9 combines with J gene TRBJ2-7, with D perhaps matching TRBD2 (5 bases). Germline CDR1 reads SEHNR; CDR2 reads FQNEAQ (reference sequence). The CDR3 runs to 13 residues. Between the trimmed V and J ends, which lost 5 bases and 5 bases, there was a span of 13 bases. The CDR3 region has the DNA TGTGCCAGCAGCCCGGCGGCTAGCCACGAGCAGTACTTC. Its protein product is CASSPAASHEQYF.

The count of this clone is one. This CDR3 reads CASSPSGSPGELFF. Written as DNA, the CDR3 is TGTGCCAGCAGCCCCTCTGGGTCCCCCGGGGAGCTGTTTTTT. V gene TRBV7-6 combines with J gene TRBJ2-2; D call uncertain. Trimming took 5 bases from V and 6 from J, leaving 13 bases between them. Germline lookup yields CDR1 SGHVS and CDR2 FNYEAQ. The CDR3 spans 14 residues.

J is TRBJ1-2 and V is TRBV27; 7 bases fit TRBD1. The CDR3 runs 15 residues. V was clipped by 5 bases and J by 8 bases; unmatched bases: 14. CDR1 MNHEY and CDR2 SMNVEV come from the germline V gene (reference sequence). The CDR3 nucleotides are TGTGCCAGCAGTCTCACCTCGACAGGGTCTGACGGCTACACCTTC. It is translated as CASSLTSTGSDGYTF.